This entry is about one T cell receptor (beta chain). The V and J ends lost 1 base and 5 bases, in that order; junction bases with no gene match: 8. CDR1 is LNHNV, CDR2 YYDKDF, per germline (reference sequence). This CDR3 has 15 amino acids. Profiling relied on immunoSEQ multiplex PCR, and the TCRdb table lists in-frame clones only, not all of them. The table lists about 89,000 clones, about 91% of them singletons. This sample is drawn from a study of T cell changes during pregnancy in multiple sclerosis. The chain employs TRBV15 and TRBJ2-7, with 7 bases fitting TRBD1. The sample was peripheral blood, taken after pregnancy. This receptor was identified in a female donor in good health, enrolled as a control in a pregnancy study. CDR3 loop: CATSRGWGQSDEQYF. In nucleotides, the CDR3 is TGTGCCACCAGCAGAGGCTGGGGACAGAGCGACGAGCAGTACTTC. Full variable domain (outside the CDR3, taken from reference TRBV15 and TRBJ2-7): DAMVIQNPRYQVTQFGKPVTLSCSQTLNHNVMYWYQQKSSQAPKLLFHYYDKDFNNEADTPDNFQSRRPNTSFCFLDIRSPGLGDTAMYLCATSRGWGQSDEQYFGPGTRLTVT.